The 6 T cell receptor beta chains presented below share a single source sample, sequenced in a study of neurological immune-mediated disorders. Time point described: longitudinal time-point 3. In TCRdb, the 5' RACE reads were re-called with MiXCR into one record per CDR3 protein. The table records around 100,000 distinct CDR3 sequences, more than 10% of them present only once. Sequences were obtained from PBMCs. The origin of the receptors is a female donor with HTLV-1-associated myelopathy (HAM/TSP).

This clonotype was seen more than once but under ten times. Just one base apart from a much larger clone, this may be a read error. The chain is built from TRBV20-1 and TRBJ1-1; D remains ambiguous. Germline V CDR1 and CDR2: DFQATT, SNEGSKA (reference sequence). The CDR3 is 12 amino acids. The CDR3 DNA reads as TGCAGTACTAGGTCCCCGAACACTGAAGCTTTCTTT. Its protein product is CSTRSPNTEAFF.

This clonotype was counted a few times. The J gene is TRBJ2-2, the V gene TRBV6-1; no reliable D call. The germline CDR1 and CDR2 sequences are MNHNS and SASEGT. The CDR3 sequence is 13 residues long. Trimming removed 8 bases at V and 0 bases at J, with 7 bases between. In nucleotides, the CDR3 is TGTGCCAGCGTTCTAGCGAACACCGGGGAGCTGTTTTTT. It yields the protein CASVLANTGELFF.

There are many counts of this clonotype. The chain recombines TRBV28 with TRBJ2-3; tentatively, D is TRBD2 (5 bases). The germline gives CDR1 MDHEN, CDR2 SYDVKM. V dropped 7 bases and J dropped 3 bases, with 17 bases sitting between them. There are 15 residues in the CDR3. CDR3 protein: CASTSWGRGTDTQYF. As DNA, the CDR3 is TGTGCCAGCACCTCTTGGGGTCGAGGGACAGATACGCAGTATTTT.

This clonotype showed up many times. The chain carries TRBV5-6 and TRBJ2-1; tentative D call: TRBD2 (5 bases). CDR3 length: 13 residues. V was shortened by 4 bases and J by 5 bases, with 10 bases between the two germline ends. From germline, CDR1 is SGHDT and CDR2 YYEEEE. The CDR3 DNA reads as TGTGCCAGCAGCGTGGACGGGAACAATGAGCAGTTCTTC. It yields the protein CASSVDGNNEQFF.

This clonotype was counted only a few times. This chain links TRBV4-1 with TRBJ2-4; D is perhaps TRBD1 or TRBD2 (6 bases each). Germline loops: CDR1 MGHRA, CDR2 YSYEKL. The CDR3 has 14 residues. Trimming left V 1 base short and J 7 bases short, with 11 bases between. The CDR3 DNA reads TGCGCCAGCAGCCAAGCGGGGGCAGGCAACATTCAGTACTTC. Its protein product is CASSQAGAGNIQYF.

The chain carries TRBV5-4 and TRBJ2-7; 9 bases fit TRBD2. Germline-derived CDR1 and CDR2 are SGHNT and YYREEE (reference sequence). The CDR3 loop spans 17 amino acids. J lost 0 bases, V lost 4 bases, and 11 bases had no gene match. CDR3 loop: CASSPTPSGDSSYEQYF. The CDR3 region has the DNA TGTGCCAGCAGCCCTACTCCTAGCGGGGATAGCTCCTACGAGCAGTACTTC.